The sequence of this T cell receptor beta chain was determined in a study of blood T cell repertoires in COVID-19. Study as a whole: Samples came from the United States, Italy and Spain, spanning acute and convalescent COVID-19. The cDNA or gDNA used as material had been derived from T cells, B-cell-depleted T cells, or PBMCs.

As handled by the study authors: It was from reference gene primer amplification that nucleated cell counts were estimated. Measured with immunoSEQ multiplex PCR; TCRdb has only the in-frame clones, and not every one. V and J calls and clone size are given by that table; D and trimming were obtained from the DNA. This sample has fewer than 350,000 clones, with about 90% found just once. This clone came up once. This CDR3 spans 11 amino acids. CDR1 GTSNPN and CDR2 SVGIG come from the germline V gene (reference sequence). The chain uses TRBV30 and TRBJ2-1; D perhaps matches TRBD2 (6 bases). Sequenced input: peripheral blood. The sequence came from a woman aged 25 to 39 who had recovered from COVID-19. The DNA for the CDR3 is TGTGTCGTACTCCGGGAGACTGAGCAGTTCTTC. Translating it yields CVVLRETEQFF.